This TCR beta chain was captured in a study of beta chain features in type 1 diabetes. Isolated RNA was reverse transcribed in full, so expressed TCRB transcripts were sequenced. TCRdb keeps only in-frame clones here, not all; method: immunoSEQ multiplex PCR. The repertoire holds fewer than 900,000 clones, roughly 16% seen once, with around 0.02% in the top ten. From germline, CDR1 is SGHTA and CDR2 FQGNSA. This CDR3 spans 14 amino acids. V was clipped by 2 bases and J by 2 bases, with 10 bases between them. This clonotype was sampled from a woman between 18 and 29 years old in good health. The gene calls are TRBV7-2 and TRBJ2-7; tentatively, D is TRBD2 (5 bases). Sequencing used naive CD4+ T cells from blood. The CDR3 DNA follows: TGTGCCAGCAGCTTAAGCGGAACAGCCTACGAGCAGTACTTC. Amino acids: CASSLSGTAYEQYF.